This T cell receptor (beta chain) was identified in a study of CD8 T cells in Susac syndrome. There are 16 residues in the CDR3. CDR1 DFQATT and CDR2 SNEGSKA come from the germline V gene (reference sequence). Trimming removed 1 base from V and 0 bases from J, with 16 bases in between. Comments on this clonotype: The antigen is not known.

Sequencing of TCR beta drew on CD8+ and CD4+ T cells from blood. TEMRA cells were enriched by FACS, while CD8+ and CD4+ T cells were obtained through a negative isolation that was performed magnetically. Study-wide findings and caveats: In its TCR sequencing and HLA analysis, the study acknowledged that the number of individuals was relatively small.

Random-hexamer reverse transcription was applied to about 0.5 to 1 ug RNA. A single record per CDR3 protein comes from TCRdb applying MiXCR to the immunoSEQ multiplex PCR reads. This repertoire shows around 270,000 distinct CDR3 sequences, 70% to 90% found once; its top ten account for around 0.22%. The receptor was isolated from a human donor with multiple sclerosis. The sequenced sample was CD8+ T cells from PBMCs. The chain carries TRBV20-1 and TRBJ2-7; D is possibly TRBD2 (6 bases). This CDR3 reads CSARGPLAVSSYEQYF. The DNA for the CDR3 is TGCAGTGCTAGAGGCCCCTTAGCGGTAAGCTCCTACGAGCAGTACTTC.